This TCR beta chain was obtained from a study of graft-versus-host responses after intestinal transplantation. Study as a whole: Recipients had transplants, and these were multivisceral, liver-intestinal, or isolated intestinal. All recipients were given anti-thymocyte globulin induction, and tacrolimus and steroids were then administered for three to four years.

Sequencing used immunoSEQ multiplex PCR; TCRdb keeps in-frame clones, though not all of them. The sample lists around 89,000 clones; around 92% were seen once. Concerning this clone itself: As yet, its antigen is unknown.

The V gene lost 2 bases and the J gene lost 4 bases, with 9 bases spanning the gap. Germline CDR1 reads MNHEY; CDR2 reads SMNVEV (reference sequence). This CDR3 is 13 amino acids long. General observations from the study: Graft-donor T cell macrochimerism coincided with high graft-versus-host to host-versus-graft clonal ratios in allografts. There were GvH clones found in recipient marrow, and some of them appeared first in ileum or blood.

Sequencing used unstimulated CD8+ T cells sorted from spleen or lymph node cells, obtained before transplant. This chain connects TRBV27 to TRBJ2-7, with D uncertain. The source is a human donor who was the organ donor for an intestinal transplant. CDR3 sequence reads: CASSLASQYEQYF. CDR3 DNA: TGTGCCAGCAGTTTAGCTAGTCAATACGAGCAGTACTTC.